Listed below are T cell receptor beta chains from one sample, sequenced in a study of type 1 and type 2 diabetes patients. Each CDR3 protein gets one entry after TCRdb re-called the multiplex PCR reads with MiXCR. The table includes 250,000 or so distinct CDR3 sequences, 45% to 60% detected once. The sequenced sample was peripheral blood mononuclear cells (PBMCs). The source is a man younger than 30 with type 2 diabetes. The conserved cysteine and the conserved F or W are not part of the CDR3 here. The order of the fields is V gene, D gene, CDR3 protein. The D gene is left open where the match is weak.

v_gene: TRBV7-2
d_gene: TRBD2
CDR3aa: ASSPDGAGLYEQY

v_gene: TRBV7-2
d_gene: .
CDR3aa: ASSQTTAGRQETQY

v_gene: TRBV27
d_gene: TRBD1
CDR3aa: ASSGIGQGVTGELF

v_gene: TRBV2
d_gene: TRBD1
CDR3aa: ASRRRGQGNNSPLH

v_gene: TRBV2
d_gene: .
CDR3aa: ASSDHTDSYNSPLH

v_gene: TRBV30
d_gene: .
CDR3aa: AWKSFPYNEQF

v_gene: TRBV19
d_gene: .
CDR3aa: ASKKKTHEAF

v_gene: TRBV2
d_gene: .
CDR3aa: ASSELQVPNTEAL

v_gene: TRBV10-1
d_gene: TRBD1
CDR3aa: DSSSRDRGTYEQY

v_gene: TRBV7-3
d_gene: .
CDR3aa: ASSSPGSTNTGELF

v_gene: TRBV20-1
d_gene: .
CDR3aa: SPGVGNQPQH

v_gene: TRBV6-9
d_gene: .
CDR3aa: ARETQY

v_gene: TRBV30
d_gene: .
CDR3aa: AWRNDLGYNEQF

v_gene: TRBV6-5
d_gene: TRBD2
CDR3aa: ASSYSGRSYEQY

v_gene: TRBV19
d_gene: TRBD1
CDR3aa: ASSMTGPEAF

v_gene: TRBV19
d_gene: .
CDR3aa: ASSISTDTQY

v_gene: TRBV30
d_gene: .
CDR3aa: AGVRGGTGGSPLH

v_gene: TRBV4-1
d_gene: .
CDR3aa: ASSQEGRTETQY

v_gene: TRBV28
d_gene: TRBD1
CDR3aa: ASSDNRGENYGYT

v_gene: TRBV7-6
d_gene: TRBD2
CDR3aa: ASSLATSGGLGEQY

v_gene: TRBV20-1
d_gene: .
CDR3aa: SVNRKVANTEAF

v_gene: TRBV7-6
d_gene: TRBD1
CDR3aa: ASSSAGRGKSEAF

v_gene: TRBV4-2
d_gene: .
CDR3aa: ASSQDSQYTHYEQY

v_gene: TRBV4-2
d_gene: .
CDR3aa: ASSQGSGFSNSPLH

v_gene: TRBV28
d_gene: .
CDR3aa: ASSSPVYTDTQY

v_gene: TRBV11-2
d_gene: TRBD2
CDR3aa: ASSVATPSGTQY

v_gene: TRBV4-1
d_gene: .
CDR3aa: ASSQVTRSSYEQY

v_gene: TRBV30
d_gene: .
CDR3aa: AWSRGDNTEAF